One and the same sample provided the 24 T cell receptor beta chains below, sequenced in a study of T cell repertoires in cytomegalovirus infection. A single record per CDR3 protein comes from TCRdb applying MiXCR to the reads. The table records a few hundred thousand distinct CDR3 sequences, around a sixth of them present only once. Sequencing used PBMCs. Receptor source: a human donor in good health (CMV status not recorded). Some clones in this sample may be carry-over from other donors' samples.

In this sample, this clonotype turned up a few times. The chain recombines TRBV7-4 with TRBJ2-7; D uncertain. The length of the CDR3 is 13 residues. Trimming pared 0 bases from V and 4 bases from J, leaving 7 bases between. Germline CDR1 and CDR2: SGHVT and SQSDAQ. This CDR3 reads CASSLALEYEQYF. The CDR3 DNA sequence: TGTGCCAGCAGCTTAGCGCTAGAATACGAGCAGTACTTC.

This clonotype appeared many times. This chain connects TRBV28 to TRBJ2-7; D is unresolved. The V gene lost 2 bases and the J gene lost 4 bases, with 6 bases spanning the gap. The CDR3 spans 12 residues. Germline loops: CDR1 MDHEN, CDR2 SYDVKM. The CDR3 protein is CASSLGKYEQYF. The CDR3 DNA sequence: TGTGCCAGCAGTTTAGGGAAATACGAGCAGTACTTC.

At least ten counts were recorded for this clonotype. The chain employs TRBV7-2 and TRBJ2-7; maybe TRBD1 (5 bases). V was clipped by 7 bases and J by 1 base, with 20 bases between them. CDR3 length: 16 amino acids. The germline V gene encodes CDR1 SGHTA and CDR2 FQGNSA. The CDR3 region is CASTKGPGLESYEQYF. The CDR3, as DNA: TGTGCCAGCACCAAGGGGCCAGGGTTGGAATCCTACGAGCAGTACTTC.

At least ten counts were recorded for this clonotype. The chain employs TRBV2 and TRBJ2-1; D remains ambiguous. Germline V lookup: CDR1 SNHLY, CDR2 FYNNEI. CDR3 length equals 17 residues. The germline V and J ends were trimmed by 4 bases and 0 bases, with 16 bases remaining between them. In DNA, the CDR3 is TGTGCCAGCAGTGGGCTTGCCGGACCTAGCTCCTACAATGAGCAGTTCTTC. Translation: CASSGLAGPSSYNEQFF. Combining the CDR3 with reference TRBV2 and TRBJ2-1 gives the whole variable domain EPEVTQTPSHQVTQMGQEVILRCVPISNHLYFYWYRQILGQKVEFLVSFYNNEISEKSEIFDDQFSVERPDGSNFTLKIRSTKLEDSAMYFCASSGLAGPSSYNEQFFGPGTRLTVL.

This clonotype was seen many times. The chain recombines TRBV12-3 or TRBV12-4 with TRBJ2-1, with D unclear. The CDR3 runs 15 residues. V was clipped by 5 bases and J by 4 bases, with 15 bases between them. The DNA for the CDR3 is TGTGCCAGCAGTCCTAGATGGGCCTTATACAATGAGCAGTTCTTC. It encodes CASSPRWALYNEQFF.

The V gene is TRBV28, the J gene TRBJ1-1; no clear D. Germline-derived CDR1 and CDR2 are MDHEN and SYDVKM. This CDR3 has 14 amino acids. Trimming left V 3 bases short and J 0 bases short, with 8 bases between. This CDR3 is CASSLAAMNTEAFF. In DNA, the CDR3 is TGTGCCAGCAGTTTGGCGGCTATGAACACTGAAGCTTTCTTT.

A few counts support this clonotype. J is TRBJ1-2 and V is TRBV10-3, with D hard to call. This CDR3 comprises 13 residues. Germline-derived CDR1 and CDR2 are ENHRY and SYGVKD. Trimming took 2 bases from V and 6 from J, leaving 10 bases between them. CDR3: CAISETVGNGYTF. Here the CDR3 DNA reads TGTGCCATCAGTGAGACAGTGGGGAATGGCTACACCTTC.

The chain links TRBV15 to TRBJ1-4, with D possibly matching TRBD1 (6 bases). This CDR3 has 13 amino acids. The germline gives CDR1 LNHNV, CDR2 YYDKDF (reference sequence). V was cut by 6 bases and J by 4 bases, with 9 bases left in between. CDR3 residues: CATRQGFNEKLFF. Here the CDR3 DNA reads TGTGCCACCAGACAGGGCTTTAATGAAAAACTGTTTTTT.

The chain uses TRBV28 and TRBJ1-6, with D maybe TRBD1 (5 bases). The V gene lost 8 bases and the J gene lost 3 bases, with 11 bases spanning the gap. There are 14 residues in the CDR3. The germline gives CDR1 MDHEN, CDR2 SYDVKM. The CDR3 sequence is CASRSDSYNSPLHF. As DNA, the CDR3 is TGTGCCAGCCGATCCGACAGCTATAATTCACCCCTCCACTTT.

The rearrangement uses TRBV2 and TRBJ1-2; no clear D gene. The CDR3 is 13 residues long. Germline V gene sequence: CDR1 SNHLY, CDR2 FYNNEI. Trimming took off 4 bases at V and 1 base at J, with 7 bases between the two ends. The CDR3 spells CASSGPGNYGYTF. The CDR3, as DNA: TGTGCCAGCAGTGGGCCGGGTAACTATGGCTACACCTTC.

The chain uses TRBV2 and TRBJ1-4; D uncertain. Per the germline V gene, CDR1 is SNHLY and CDR2 is FYNNEI. CDR3 length equals 16 residues. Trimming cost V 3 bases and J 3 bases, with 14 bases left between them. The CDR3 sequence is CASSEIQRGSNEKLFF. CDR3 DNA: TGTGCCAGCAGTGAGATCCAACGGGGATCTAATGAAAAACTGTTTTTT.

The V and J genes are TRBV20-1 and TRBJ1-5; no clear D gene. The ends were cut back, 4 bases at V and 10 bases at J, with 23 bases in the middle. The CDR3 spans 15 residues. CDR1 and CDR2 (germline): DFQATT, SNEGSKA (reference sequence). The chain's CDR3 is CSAISTEGALIPQHF. The CDR3 region has the DNA TGCAGTGCTATTAGCACCGAGGGTGCTTTAATTCCCCAGCATTTT.

This clonotype was counted between two and nine times. This chain links TRBV7-6 with TRBJ1-2, with D unresolved. The length of the CDR3 is 14 residues. The V end was cut by 3 bases, the J end by 4 bases, with 12 bases between. Germline V gives CDR1 SGHVS, CDR2 FNYEAQ. The CDR3 protein is CASSFFGQSYGYTF. The DNA of the CDR3 is TGTGCCAGCAGCTTTTTCGGGCAGAGCTATGGCTACACCTTC.

The chain is built from TRBV5-4 and TRBJ1-6; possibly TRBD1 for D (6 bases). The germline CDR1 and CDR2 sequences are SGHNT and YYREEE (reference sequence). The CDR3 extends over 21 amino acids. With 4 bases removed from V and 4 bases from J, the gap between germline ends came to 30 bases. For the CDR3, the DNA is TGTGCCAGCAGCGGATCCACGAACCGCCCGCGGGGGCCCGTTTATAATTCACCCCTCCACTTT. This codes for CASSGSTNRPRGPVYNSPLHF.

This clonotype showed up many times. V and J are TRBV12-3 or TRBV12-4 and TRBJ1-1; 7 bases line up with TRBD1. The CDR3 length is 15 residues. The junction had 9 bases not matched to a gene; V was cut back by 4 bases and J by 4 bases. The CDR3 DNA sequence: TGTGCCAGCAGTTCCCGACAGGGCCGGGGCACTGAAGCTTTCTTT. Protein: CASSSRQGRGTEAFF.

The sample holds many counts of this clonotype. CDR3 in DNA: TGTGCCAGCAGCTTGTCAGGGACTAGCAATCAGCCCCAGCATTTT. Protein: CASSLSGTSNQPQHF. The chain has TRBV7-2 and TRBJ1-5, with a possible D match to TRBD1 (5 bases). There are 15 residues in the CDR3. V lost 3 bases and J 0 bases, leaving 9 bases between the germline ends. The germline gives CDR1 SGHTA, CDR2 FQGNSA.

This clonotype has a count of ten or more. The chain uses TRBV4-3 and TRBJ1-2; D gene uncertain. V was pared by 0 bases and J by 4 bases, with 15 bases between. The CDR3 is 16 residues long. Germline loops: CDR1 LGHNA, CDR2 YSLEER. This CDR3 is CASSQDLRQSTYGYTF. CDR3 DNA sequence: TGCGCCAGCAGCCAAGATTTGCGGCAGAGTACCTATGGCTACACCTTC.

This clonotype appeared many times. The chain couples TRBV7-2 to TRBJ2-3, with 7 bases lining up with TRBD2. The germline gives CDR1 SGHTA, CDR2 FQGNSA. The CDR3 loop spans 16 amino acids. Losses at the gene ends were 0 bases for V and 6 bases for J; bases not matched to a gene: 9. Written as DNA, the CDR3 is TGTGCCAGCAGCTTAGCAGTAGCGGGCACATCGGATACGCAGTATTTT. Translation: CASSLAVAGTSDTQYF.

This clonotype has only a few counts. The V and J genes are TRBV11-2 and TRBJ2-7; D ambiguous. V was shortened by 4 bases and J by 2 bases, with 12 bases between the two germline ends. This CDR3 comprises 14 residues. Looked up from germline, CDR1 is SGHAT and CDR2 is FQNNGV. The CDR3 nucleotides read TGTGCCAGCAGCTCTGGCACGTATCCCTACGAGCAGTACTTC. It specifies CASSSGTYPYEQYF.

This clonotype has ten or more counts. V and J are TRBV28 and TRBJ2-7; D is uncertain. The germline V gene has CDR1 MDHEN and CDR2 SYDVKM. V lost 4 bases, J lost 3 bases, and 22 bases lay in between. This CDR3 has 17 amino acids. CDR3 bases: TGTGCCAGCAGTTCACCGCTAGACATCCGGTCCTTCTACGAGCAGTACTTC. This codes for CASSSPLDIRSFYEQYF.

This clonotype occurred a few times. This chain joins TRBV4-2 and TRBJ1-4; perhaps TRBD1 as D (6 bases). The germline V gene has CDR1 LGHNA and CDR2 YNFKEQ. This CDR3 comprises 15 residues. V was trimmed by 4 bases and J by 8 bases, leaving 17 bases between them. CDR3 sequence (DNA): TGTGCCAGCAGCCTAGGGGGGGCAGTTGGCGAAAAACTGTTTTTT. Its translation: CASSLGGAVGEKLFF.

This clonotype was seen at least ten times. V gene TRBV7-2 combines with J gene TRBJ2-7, with unresolved D. V was pared by 1 base and J by 3 bases, with 10 bases between. CDR3 size: 14 residues. The germline CDR1 and CDR2 sequences are SGHTA and FQGNSA. The CDR3 protein is CASSLVRGGYEQYF. CDR3 sequence (DNA): TGTGCCAGCAGCTTAGTACGCGGCGGCTACGAGCAGTACTTC. The whole variable domain, remainder taken from reference TRBV7-2 and TRBJ2-7, is GAGVSQSPSNKVTEKGKDVELRCDPISGHTALYWYRQSLGQGLEFLIYFQGNSAPDKSGLPSDRFSAERTGGSVSTLTIQRTQQEDSAVYLCASSLVRGGYEQYFGPGTRLTVT.

This clonotype was seen at least ten times. The chain links TRBV6-1 to TRBJ2-3; D gene ambiguous. V was cut by 3 bases and J by 4 bases, with 17 bases left in between. This CDR3 is 16 amino acids long. Germline CDR1 and CDR2: MNHNS and SASEGT. The CDR3: CASSDSADLKSDTQYF. CDR3 nucleotide sequence: TGTGCCAGCAGTGATAGTGCCGACCTTAAGTCAGATACGCAGTATTTT.

This clonotype was found many times. The rearrangement joins TRBV7-2 to TRBJ1-2; D is ambiguous. The CDR3 is 14 amino acids. The V gene's germline CDR1 is SGHTA and CDR2 FQGNSA. V was cut by 3 bases and J by 3 bases, with 11 bases left in between. The CDR3 loop reads CASSFGPRDYGYTF. CDR3 nucleotide sequence: TGTGCCAGCAGCTTTGGCCCGCGGGACTATGGCTACACCTTC.